A selection of T cell receptor beta chains follows, all from one sample in a study of blood T cell repertoires in COVID-19. Clones were sequenced by immunoSEQ multiplex PCR, and TCRdb holds only the in-frame ones, with some missing. The sample records around 260,000 clones, 86% being singletons. Sequencing was carried out using peripheral blood. The origin of the receptors is a woman aged 25 to 39 with active or convalescent COVID-19. Each CDR3 is given with its conserved first and last residue. Fields, in order: J gene, clone size, V gene, D gene, CDR3 protein, CDR3 DNA. The D gene is left open where the match is weak. Clone size is shown for a subset of rows, as once, few, many or a class of expanded clone.

>TRBJ2-1|NA|TRBV21-1|NA
CASPRPGTSGYNEQFF
TGTGCCAGCCCAAGGCCCGGGACTAGCGGTTACAATGAGCAGTTCTTC
>TRBJ1-1|NA|TRBV2|TRBD1
CASSEQGASGAFF
TGTGCCAGCAGTGAACAGGGGGCTTCGGGAGCTTTCTTT
>TRBJ2-7|NA|TRBV28|NA
CATQTGLFYEQYF
TGTGCCACCCAAACAGGGCTATTCTACGAGCAGTACTTC
>TRBJ1-2|NA|TRBV28|NA
CASSVSFNYGYTF
TGTGCCAGCAGTGTTTCTTTTAACTATGGCTACACCTTC
>TRBJ1-5|NA|TRBV5-6|NA
CASSLGTRNQPQHF
TGTGCCAGCAGCTTGGGGACACGCAATCAGCCCCAGCATTTT
>TRBJ2-7|NA|TRBV6-5|NA
CASSYNLIYEQYF
TGTGCCAGCAGTTACAACCTAATCTACGAGCAGTACTTC
>TRBJ1-1|NA|TRBV30|TRBD1
CAWNRVQGAAEAFF
TGTGCCTGGAACCGCGTACAGGGGGCGGCTGAAGCTTTCTTT
>TRBJ1-4|once|TRBV23-1|NA
CASSQAGRARGNEKLFF
TGCGCCAGCAGTCAAGCGGGAAGGGCTCGAGGTAATGAAAAACTGTTTTTT
>TRBJ2-7|NA|TRBV14|TRBD1
CASSQGGRGHVEQYF
TGTGCCAGCAGCCAAGGGGGCAGGGGGCACGTTGAGCAGTACTTC
>TRBJ1-4|NA|TRBV4-1|TRBD1
CASSQTGDRVATNEKLFF
TGCGCCAGCAGCCAGACCGGGGACAGGGTTGCAACTAATGAAAAACTGTTTTTT
>TRBJ1-2|NA|TRBV4-3|NA
CASSQAVVRTTYGYTF
TGCGCCAGCAGCCAAGCAGTCGTTCGGACAACCTATGGCTACACCTTC
>TRBJ2-5|NA|TRBV4-3|NA
CASSQGQGALETQYF
TGCGCCAGCAGCCAAGGACAAGGGGCGTTAGAGACCCAGTACTTC
>TRBJ1-2|few|TRBV29-1|NA
CSVEVGYGYTF
TGCAGCGTTGAAGTCGGTTATGGCTACACCTTC
>TRBJ2-1|NA|TRBV18|NA
CASSPPDRLHEQFF
TGTGCCAGCTCACCCCCGGACAGACTCCATGAGCAGTTCTTC
>TRBJ2-5|NA|TRBV5-8|NA
CASSFRDSQETQYF
TGTGCCAGCAGCTTCCGGGACTCCCAAGAGACCCAGTACTTC
>TRBJ1-2|NA|TRBV4-2|NA
CASSQGGGYTF
TGTGCCAGCAGCCAGGGGGGGGGCTACACCTTC
>TRBJ2-3|NA|TRBV18|TRBD2
CASSPRWTSGTDTQYF
TGTGCCAGCTCACCCCGGTGGACTAGCGGCACAGATACGCAGTATTTT
>TRBJ1-6|NA|TRBV2|TRBD1
CASTRDRIFSSNSPLHF
TGTGCCAGCACCCGGGACAGGATATTTTCGAGTAATTCACCCCTCCACTTT